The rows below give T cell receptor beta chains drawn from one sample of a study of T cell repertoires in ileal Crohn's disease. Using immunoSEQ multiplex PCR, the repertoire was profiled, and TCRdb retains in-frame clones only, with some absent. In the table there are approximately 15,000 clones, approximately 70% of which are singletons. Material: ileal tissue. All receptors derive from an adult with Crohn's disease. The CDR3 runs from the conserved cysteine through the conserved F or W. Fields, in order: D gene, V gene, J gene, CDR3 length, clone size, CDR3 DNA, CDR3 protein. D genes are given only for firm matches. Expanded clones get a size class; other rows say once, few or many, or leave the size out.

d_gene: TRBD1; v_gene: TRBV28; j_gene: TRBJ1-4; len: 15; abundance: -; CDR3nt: TGTGCCAGCAGTTTAACCGGACAGGGAGGTGAAAAACTGTTTTTT; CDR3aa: CASSLTGQGGEKLFF
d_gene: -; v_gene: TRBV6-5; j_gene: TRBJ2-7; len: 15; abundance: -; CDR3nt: TGTGCCAGCAGTTACTCAGCGGATAGCTCCTACGAGCAGTACTTC; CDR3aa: CASSYSADSSYEQYF
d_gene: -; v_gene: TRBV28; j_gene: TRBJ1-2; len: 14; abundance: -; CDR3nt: TGTGCACTCGGCGGCGGCGTAATAAACTATGGCTACACCTTC; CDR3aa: CALGGGVINYGYTF
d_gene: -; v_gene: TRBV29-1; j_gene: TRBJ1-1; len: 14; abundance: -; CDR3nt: TGCAGCGTCCAAAGTACCCCCCAGAAAACTGAAGCTTTCTTT; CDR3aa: CSVQSTPQKTEAFF
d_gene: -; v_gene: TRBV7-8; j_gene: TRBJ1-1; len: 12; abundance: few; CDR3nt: TGTGCCAGCAGCCCGTACGGGGGGGAGGCTTTCTTT; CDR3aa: CASSPYGGEAFF
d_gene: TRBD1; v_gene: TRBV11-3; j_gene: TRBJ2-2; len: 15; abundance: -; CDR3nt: TGTGCCAGCAGCCCAAGGACAGGAGACACCGGGGAGCTGTTTTTT; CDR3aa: CASSPRTGDTGELFF
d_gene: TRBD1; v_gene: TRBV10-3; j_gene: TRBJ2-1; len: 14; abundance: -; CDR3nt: TGTGCCATCAGTGGACAGGGATCCTACAATGAGCAGTTCTTC; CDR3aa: CAISGQGSYNEQFF
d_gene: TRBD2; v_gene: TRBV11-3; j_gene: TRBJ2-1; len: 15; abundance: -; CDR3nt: TGTGCCAGCAGCTTAGTAGCTAGCGGGTACAATGAGCAGTTCTTC; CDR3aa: CASSLVASGYNEQFF
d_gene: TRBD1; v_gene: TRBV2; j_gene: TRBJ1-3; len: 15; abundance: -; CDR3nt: TGTGCCAGCAGAACCGGGACAGGGGCTGGAAACACCATATATTTT; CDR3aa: CASRTGTGAGNTIYF
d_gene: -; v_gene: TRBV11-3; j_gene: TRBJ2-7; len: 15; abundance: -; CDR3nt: TGTGCCAGCAGCTCAGCCGCGGAGTCCCCCTACGAGCAGTACTTC; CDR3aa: CASSSAAESPYEQYF
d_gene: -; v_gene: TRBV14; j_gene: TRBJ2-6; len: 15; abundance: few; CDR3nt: TGTGCCAGCAGCCTACTAGTTGATGGGGCCAACGTCCTGACTTTC; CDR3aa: CASSLLVDGANVLTF
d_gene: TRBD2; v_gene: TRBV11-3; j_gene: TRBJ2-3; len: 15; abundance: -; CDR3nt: TGTGCCAGCAGCTCACTAGCGACTAGCACAGATACGCAGTATTTT; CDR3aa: CASSSLATSTDTQYF
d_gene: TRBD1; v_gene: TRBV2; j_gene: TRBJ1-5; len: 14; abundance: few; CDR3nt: TGTGCCAGCAGCGAGGACAGGGGGGGTCAGCCCCAGCATTTT; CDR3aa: CASSEDRGGQPQHF
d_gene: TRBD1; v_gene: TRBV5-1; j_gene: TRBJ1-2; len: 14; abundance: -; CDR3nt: TGCGCCAGCAGCTTAGGACAGGGGGCAGATGGCTACACCTTC; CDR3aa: CASSLGQGADGYTF
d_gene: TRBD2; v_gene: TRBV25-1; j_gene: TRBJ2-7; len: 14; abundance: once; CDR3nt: TGTGCCAGCAGTGAAGGGCGGGGGGCCTACGAGCAGTACTTC; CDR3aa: CASSEGRGAYEQYF
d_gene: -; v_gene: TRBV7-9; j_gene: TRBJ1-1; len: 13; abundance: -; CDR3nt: TGTGCCAGCAGCTTACAGATAAACACTGAAGCTTTCTTT; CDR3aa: CASSLQINTEAFF
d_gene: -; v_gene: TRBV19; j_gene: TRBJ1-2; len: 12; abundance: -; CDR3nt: TGTGCCAGTAGAGAGTTTAACTATGGCTACACCTTC; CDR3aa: CASREFNYGYTF
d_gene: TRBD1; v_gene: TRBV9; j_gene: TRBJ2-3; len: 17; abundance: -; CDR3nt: TGTGCCAGCAGCGTAGAAGTTGGACAGGGATTTACAGATACGCAGTATTTT; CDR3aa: CASSVEVGQGFTDTQYF
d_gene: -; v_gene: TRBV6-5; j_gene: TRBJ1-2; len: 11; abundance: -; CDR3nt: TGTGCCAGCAGTCAGGGGAATGGCTACACCTTC; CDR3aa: CASSQGNGYTF
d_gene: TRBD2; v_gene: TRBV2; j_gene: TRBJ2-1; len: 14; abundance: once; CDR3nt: TGTGCCAGCAGTCGTCCTAGCGGGAAGGATGAGCAGTTCTTC; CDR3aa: CASSRPSGKDEQFF
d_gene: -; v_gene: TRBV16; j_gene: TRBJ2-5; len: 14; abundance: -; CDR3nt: TGTGCCAGCAGCCAATCGACAGTACAAGAGACCCAGTACTTC; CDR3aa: CASSQSTVQETQYF
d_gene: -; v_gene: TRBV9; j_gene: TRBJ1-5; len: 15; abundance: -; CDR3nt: TGTGCCAGCAGCACCGGCACAGGGCCCCTTCAGCCCCAGCATTTT; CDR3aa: CASSTGTGPLQPQHF
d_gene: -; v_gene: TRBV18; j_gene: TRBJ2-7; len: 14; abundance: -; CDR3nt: TGTGCCAGCTCACCACCCTCCAGGAATTACGAGCAGTACTTC; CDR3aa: CASSPPSRNYEQYF
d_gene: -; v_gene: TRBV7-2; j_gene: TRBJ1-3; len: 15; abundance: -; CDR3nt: TGTGCCAGCAGCGCCCGACTCAGCTCTGGAAACACCATATATTTT; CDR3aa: CASSARLSSGNTIYF
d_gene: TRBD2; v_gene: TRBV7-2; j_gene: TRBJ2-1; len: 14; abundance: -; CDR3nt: TGTGCCAGCATCCCCGGGGGGGATTACAATGAGCAGTTCTTC; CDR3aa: CASIPGGDYNEQFF
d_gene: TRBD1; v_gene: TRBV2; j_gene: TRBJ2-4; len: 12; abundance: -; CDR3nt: TGTGCCAGCAGACCCGAGGGACAGGAGGAGTACTTC; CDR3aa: CASRPEGQEEYF
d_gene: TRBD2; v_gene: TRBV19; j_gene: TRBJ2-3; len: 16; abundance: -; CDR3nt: TGTGCCAGTAGTATAGGACTAGCGGGGTGGTCAGATACGCAGTATTTT; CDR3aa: CASSIGLAGWSDTQYF
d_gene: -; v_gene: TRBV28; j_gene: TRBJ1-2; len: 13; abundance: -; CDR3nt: TGTGCCAGCAGTTTATCCGCCGGCTATGGCTACACCTTC; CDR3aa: CASSLSAGYGYTF
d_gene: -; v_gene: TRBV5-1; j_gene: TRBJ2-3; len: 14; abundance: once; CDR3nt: TGCGCCAGCAGCTTTGATCAGGGAACAGATACGCAGTATTTT; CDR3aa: CASSFDQGTDTQYF
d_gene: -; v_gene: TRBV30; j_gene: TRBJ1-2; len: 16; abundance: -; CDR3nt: TGTGCCTGGAGTGTCCATCGGTCCGGGGCTAACTATGGCTACACCTTC; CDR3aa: CAWSVHRSGANYGYTF
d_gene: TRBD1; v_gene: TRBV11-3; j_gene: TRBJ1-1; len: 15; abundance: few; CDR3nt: TGTGCCAGCAGCCCAGGGGGACAACGAAGGACTGAAGCTTTCTTT; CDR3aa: CASSPGGQRRTEAFF
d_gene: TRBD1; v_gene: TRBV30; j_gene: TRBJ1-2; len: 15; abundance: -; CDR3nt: TGTGCCTGGTTGACAGGGGGCGCTCCCGTCGGAGGCTACACCTTC; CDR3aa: CAWLTGGAPVGGYTF
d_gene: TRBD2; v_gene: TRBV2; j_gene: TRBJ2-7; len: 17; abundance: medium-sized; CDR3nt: TGTGCCAGCAGTGAATTTCGACGGGGGGAACACTCCTACGAGCAGTACTTC; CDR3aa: CASSEFRRGEHSYEQYF
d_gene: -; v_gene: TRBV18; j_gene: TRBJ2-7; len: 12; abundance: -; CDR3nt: TGTGCCAGCTCACCTGCGGGGCTAGAGCAGTACTTC; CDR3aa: CASSPAGLEQYF
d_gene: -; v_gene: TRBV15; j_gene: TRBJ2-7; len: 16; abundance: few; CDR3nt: TGTGCCACCAGCAGAGATAAGGGGTCCCTCTCCTACGAGCAGTACTTC; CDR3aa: CATSRDKGSLSYEQYF
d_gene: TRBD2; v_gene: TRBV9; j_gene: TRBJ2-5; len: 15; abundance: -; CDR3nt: TGTGCCAGCAGCGTCGGACTAGCGGTACAAGAGACCCAGTACTTC; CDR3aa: CASSVGLAVQETQYF
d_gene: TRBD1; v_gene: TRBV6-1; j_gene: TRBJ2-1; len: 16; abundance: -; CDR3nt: TGTGCCAGCAGTGTACGACAGGGGAGCTCCTACAATGAGCAGTTCTTC; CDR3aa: CASSVRQGSSYNEQFF
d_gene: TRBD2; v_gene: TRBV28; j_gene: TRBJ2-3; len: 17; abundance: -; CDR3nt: TGTGCCAGCAGTTTTCCTGGGGGGGGGTTACGAACAGATACGCAGTATTTT; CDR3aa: CASSFPGGGLRTDTQYF
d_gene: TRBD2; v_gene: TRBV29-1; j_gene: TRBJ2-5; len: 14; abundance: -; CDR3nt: TGCAGCGTTGGGTGGCGGGGGTTTCAAGAGACCCAGTACTTC; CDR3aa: CSVGWRGFQETQYF
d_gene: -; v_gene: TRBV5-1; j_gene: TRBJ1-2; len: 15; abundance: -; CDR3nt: TGCGCCAGCAGCTTGTGGGGGGGCGCGATCTATGGCTACACCTTC; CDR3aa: CASSLWGGAIYGYTF
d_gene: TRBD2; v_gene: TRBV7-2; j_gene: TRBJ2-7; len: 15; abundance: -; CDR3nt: TGTGCCAGCAGCTTACGGCAGGGCGGGGGTCCCGAGCAGTACTTC; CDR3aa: CASSLRQGGGPEQYF
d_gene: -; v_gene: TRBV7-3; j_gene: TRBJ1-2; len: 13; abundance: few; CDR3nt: TGTGCCAGCAGCTTAAATCCCGGGTATGGCTACACCTTC; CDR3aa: CASSLNPGYGYTF
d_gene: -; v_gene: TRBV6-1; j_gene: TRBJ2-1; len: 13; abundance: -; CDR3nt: TGTGCCAGCAGTCCGACAAGATACAATGAGCAGTTCTTC; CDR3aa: CASSPTRYNEQFF
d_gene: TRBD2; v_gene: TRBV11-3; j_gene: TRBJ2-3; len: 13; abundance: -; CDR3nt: TGTGCCAGCAGCGGACGACTAGCGCGGACGCAGTATTTT; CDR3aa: CASSGRLARTQYF
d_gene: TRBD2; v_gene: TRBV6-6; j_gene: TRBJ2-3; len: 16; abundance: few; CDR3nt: TGTGCCAGCAGTTCTCCCGCTAGCGGGAGCCCAGATACGCAGTATTTT; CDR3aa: CASSSPASGSPDTQYF
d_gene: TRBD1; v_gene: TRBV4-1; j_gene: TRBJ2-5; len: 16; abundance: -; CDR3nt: TGCGCCAGCAGCCAAGGGGGGACAGGGGGCCAAGAGACCCAGTACTTC; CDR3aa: CASSQGGTGGQETQYF
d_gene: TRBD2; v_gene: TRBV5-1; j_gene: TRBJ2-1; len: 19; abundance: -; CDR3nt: TGCGCCAGCAGCTTGAGGATGACTAGCGGCACTAGCTCCTACAATGAGCAGTTCTTC; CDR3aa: CASSLRMTSGTSSYNEQFF
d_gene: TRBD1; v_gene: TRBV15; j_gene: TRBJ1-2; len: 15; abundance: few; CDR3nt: TGTGCCACCAGCACCGGAGGGACAGGGGCAAGAGGCTACACCTTC; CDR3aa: CATSTGGTGARGYTF
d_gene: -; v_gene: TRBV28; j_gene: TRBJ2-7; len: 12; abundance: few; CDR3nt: TGTGCCAGCAGTTATCAGGGGTACGAGCAGTACTTC; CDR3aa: CASSYQGYEQYF
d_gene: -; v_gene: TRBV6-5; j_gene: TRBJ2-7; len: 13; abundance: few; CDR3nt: TGTGCCAGCAGCCGGGGGGCTACCTACGAGCAGTACTTC; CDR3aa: CASSRGATYEQYF
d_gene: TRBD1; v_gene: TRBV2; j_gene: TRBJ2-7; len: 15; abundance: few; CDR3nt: TGTGCCAGCAGTGCCAGACAGGGGGGCTCCTACGAGCAGTACTTC; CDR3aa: CASSARQGGSYEQYF
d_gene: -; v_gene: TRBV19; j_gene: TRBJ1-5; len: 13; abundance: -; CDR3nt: TGTGCCAGTAGTATACGACAGGATCAGCCCCAGCATTTT; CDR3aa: CASSIRQDQPQHF
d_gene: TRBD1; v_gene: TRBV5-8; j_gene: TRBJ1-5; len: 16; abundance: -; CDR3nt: TGTGCCAGCAGCCGAACCGGGACAGGGAGTAATCAGCCCCAGCATTTT; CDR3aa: CASSRTGTGSNQPQHF
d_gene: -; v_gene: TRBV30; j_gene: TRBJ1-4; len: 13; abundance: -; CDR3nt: TGTGCCTGGAGTGCCCGTTCTAATGAAAAACTGTTTTTT; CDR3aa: CAWSARSNEKLFF
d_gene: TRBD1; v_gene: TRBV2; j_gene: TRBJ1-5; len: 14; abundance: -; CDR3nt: TGTGCCAGCAGTGAAAACAGGGGAAATCAGCCCCAGCATTTT; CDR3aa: CASSENRGNQPQHF